These 28 T cell receptor beta chains share one sample of origin, sequenced in a study of T-cell reconstitution after alpha-beta-depleted transplantation in children. Molecular barcoding with unique molecular identifiers was used for the TCRbeta library. A single record per CDR3 protein comes from TCRdb applying MiXCR to the PCR reads. This sample has 7,000 to 9,500 distinct CDR3 sequences, with 12% found just once. Sequencing was performed on PBMCs, mostly from graft donor cells, taken 60 days after TCRalphabeta/CD19-depleted stem cell transplant. The receptors shown here come from a patient aged 2-10 years who had a stem cell transplant for inherited bone marrow failure, so the T cells may come from the graft donor.

By sample fraction, this clonotype is medium-sized. This rearrangement joins TRBV7-9 to TRBJ1-1, with D uncertain. V dropped 3 bases and J dropped 6 bases, with 17 bases sitting between them. The CDR3 covers 15 residues. Germline values: CDR1 SEHNR, CDR2 FQNEAQ (reference sequence). The CDR3 coding sequence is TGTGCCAGCAGCTTTCAGGTAACCCGCGTAGCTGAAGCTTTCTTT. Its translation: CASSFQVTRVAEAFF.

This clonotype was picked up many times. The chain links TRBV7-9 to TRBJ2-1; D remains ambiguous. V was shortened by 4 bases and J by 8 bases, with 12 bases between the two germline ends. The CDR3 sequence is 13 residues long. In germline, CDR1 is SEHNR, CDR2 FQNEAQ (reference sequence). The CDR3 region has the DNA TGTGCCAGCAGCTACATAATTAGTTATGAGCAGTTCTTC. Protein: CASSYIISYEQFF.

This clonotype was counted many times. This sequence joins TRBV12-5 and TRBJ2-1; the match to TRBD2 covers 8 bases. This CDR3 has 16 residues. J gave up 2 bases and V 8 bases, and 11 bases lay outside the gene matches. Germline V gene lookup returns CDR1 LGHNT and CDR2 FRNRAP. Here the CDR3 reads CASQLTGGSAYNEQFF. In DNA form, the CDR3 reads TGTGCTAGTCAATTAACGGGAGGGAGCGCCTACAATGAGCAGTTCTTC.

The chain links TRBV6-2 or TRBV6-3 to TRBJ2-3; 10 bases are shared with TRBD2. CDR3 length equals 16 residues. Trimming cost V 7 bases and J 1 base; bases outside gene matches: 8. Germline-derived CDR1 and CDR2 are MNHEY and SVGEGT. CDR3 nucleotide sequence: TGTGCCAGCAACAAGTTCGGACTAGCGGGCACAGATACGCAGTATTTT. The encoded protein is CASNKFGLAGTDTQYF.

The table lists this clonotype with many counts. The chain couples TRBV12-3 or TRBV12-4 to TRBJ1-1, with TRBD1 as a possible D gene (6 bases). The ends were cut back, 3 bases at V and 2 bases at J, with 16 bases in the middle. The CDR3 is made up of 16 amino acids. Written as DNA, the CDR3 is TGTGCCAGCAGTTTTGAGTCAGGGGAAGGAAACACTGAAGCTTTCTTT. Translating it yields CASSFESGEGNTEAFF.

This clonotype was picked up many times. The V gene is TRBV4-1, the J gene TRBJ2-5, with a tentative D call TRBD1 (6 bases). Germline loops: CDR1 MGHRA, CDR2 YSYEKL. Trimming pared 0 bases from V and 5 bases from J, leaving 22 bases between. The CDR3 is 18 residues long. CDR3 DNA: TGCGCCAGCAGCCAAGATTCGTTACGAGAGGGGGTTTATGAGACCCAGTACTTC. Amino acids: CASSQDSLREGVYETQYF.

This clonotype was seen repeatedly, ten times or more. DNA for the CDR3: TGTGCCAGCAGTTCACTAGCGGGGCATCTACGGGAGCAGTACTTC. Amino acid sequence: CASSSLAGHLREQYF. The rearrangement joins TRBV6-5 to TRBJ2-7, with 10 bases lining up with TRBD2. The junction had 10 bases not matched to a gene; V was cut back by 4 bases and J by 7 bases. CDR3 size: 15 residues. Germline values: CDR1 MNHEY, CDR2 SVGAGI.

This clonotype occurred many times. A read error may account for a junction end that differs from germline. The V call is TRBV7-7, the J call TRBJ2-5; 10 bases fit TRBD2. This CDR3 is built from 14 residues. In germline, CDR1 is SSHAT, CDR2 FNYEAQ (reference sequence). The CDR3 DNA is TGTGCTAGCAGCCCCCTAGCGGGAGAAGAGACCCAGTACTTC. Amino acids: CASSPLAGEETQYF. Full variable domain (remainder filled in from reference TRBV7-7 and TRBJ2-5): GAGVSQSPRYKVTKRGQDVTLRCDPISSHATLYWYQQALGQGPEFLTYFNYEAQPDKSGLPSDRFSAERPEGSISTLTIQRTEQRDSAMYRCASSPLAGEETQYFGPGTRLLVL.

This clonotype was counted at least ten times. The chain combines TRBV11-2 with TRBJ2-7; TRBD1 might be the D (6 bases). The V gene's germline CDR1 is SGHAT and CDR2 FQNNGV. CDR3 size: 13 residues. Between the trimmed V and J ends, which lost 5 bases and 5 bases, there was a span of 13 bases. This CDR3 is CASSPDSTDEQYF. For the CDR3, the DNA is TGTGCCAGCAGCCCGGACAGCACGGACGAGCAGTACTTC.

By share of the sample, this clonotype is large. The chain couples TRBV29-1 to TRBJ2-7; D unresolved. Germline V gene data show CDR1 as SQVTM and CDR2 as ANQGSEA. CDR3 length: 13 residues. V was trimmed by 0 bases and J by 3 bases, leaving 9 bases between them. The CDR3 region has the DNA TGCAGCGTTGAAGATCCCCCCAGCTACGAGCAGTACTTC. The encoded protein is CSVEDPPSYEQYF.

Notes on this clonotype: This clone may be a read error of a much larger clone one base away. The chain carries TRBV7-9 and TRBJ2-7; D could derive from TRBD1 or TRBD2 (5 bases each). CDR1 and CDR2 from the germline V gene are SEHNR and FQNEAQ (reference sequence). Trimming removed 5 bases at V and 4 bases at J, with 9 bases between. The CDR3 extends over 12 amino acids. DNA for the CDR3: TGTGCCAGCAGCGTGGGACGGTACGAGCAGTACTTC. It is translated as CASSVGRYEQYF.

This clonotype has ten or more counts. V gene TRBV18 combines with J gene TRBJ2-5; D not resolved. Trimming pared 3 bases from V and 2 bases from J, leaving 10 bases between. Looked up from germline, CDR1 is KGHSH and CDR2 is LQKENI. There are 14 residues in the CDR3. CDR3 DNA sequence: TGTGCCAGCTCACCCTTACCGACTCAAGAGACCCAGTACTTC. Protein sequence: CASSPLPTQETQYF.

This clonotype occurred many times. This CDR3 reads CSALDRTGVYGYTF. CDR3 sequence (DNA): TGCAGTGCTCTCGATCGGACAGGGGTGTATGGCTACACCTTC. The chain links TRBV20-1 to TRBJ1-2; 9 bases line up with TRBD1. Germline CDR1 is DFQATT and CDR2 is SNEGSKA (reference sequence). The V gene end was trimmed by 5 bases and the J gene end by 5 bases; junction bases not matched to a gene: 9. There are 14 residues in the CDR3.

In this sample, this clonotype turned up many times. The chain employs TRBV19 and TRBJ2-7; no clear D gene. The CDR3 runs 13 residues. CDR1 LNHDA and CDR2 SQIVND come from the germline V gene (reference sequence). V gave up 3 bases and J gave up 0 bases, with 6 bases separating them. The CDR3 is CASSISVSYEQYF. Written as DNA, the CDR3 is TGTGCCAGTAGTATTTCAGTCTCCTACGAGCAGTACTTC.

This clonotype was found many times. The chain joins TRBV2 to TRBJ2-1, with 10 bases fitting TRBD2. This CDR3 is 15 amino acids long. The J segment lost 7 bases and the V segment lost 4 bases, leaving 7 bases of the junction unmatched. Germline CDR1 and CDR2: SNHLY and FYNNEI. CDR3 sequence: CASSAQREGWNEQFF. CDR3 nucleotide sequence: TGTGCCAGCAGTGCCCAGCGGGAGGGGTGGAATGAGCAGTTCTTC.

The sample holds many counts of this clonotype. The chain joins TRBV3-1 to TRBJ1-1, with TRBD1 matching 7 bases. This CDR3 is built from 12 residues. J was trimmed by 7 bases and V by 8 bases; bases with no gene match: 7. Germline V gene lookup returns CDR1 LGHDT and CDR2 YNNKEL (reference sequence). The CDR3 DNA follows: TGTGCCAGCGGAGGGACAGTTGGTGAAGCTTTCTTT. Protein product: CASGGTVGEAFF.

This clonotype occurred many times. The chain links TRBV5-1 to TRBJ2-5; a weak D match, TRBD1 (5 bases). The V end was cut by 0 bases, the J end by 4 bases, with 19 bases between. The germline CDR1 and CDR2 sequences are SGHRS and YFSETQ. CDR3 length: 17 amino acids. CDR3 sequence: CASSLVIAGPWGETQYF. The CDR3, as DNA: TGCGCCAGCAGCTTGGTTATCGCAGGGCCTTGGGGAGAGACCCAGTACTTC.

This clonotype was counted many times. For the CDR3, the DNA is TGTGCCACCAGCAGGGGAATGGGACTAGGCGGTGAGCAGTTCTTC. Translating gives CATSRGMGLGGEQFF. The chain uses TRBV15 and TRBJ2-1; TRBD2 agrees at 8 bases. The CDR3 is 15 residues long. Trimming at V came to 3 bases and at J to 9 bases, leaving 10 bases not matched to a gene. CDR1 LNHNV and CDR2 YYDKDF come from the germline V gene (reference sequence).

This clonotype has ten or more counts. The chain uses TRBV7-2 and TRBJ2-5; perhaps TRBD1 as D (8 bases). The V end was cut by 3 bases, the J end by 5 bases, with 13 bases between. This CDR3 region has 14 residues. Germline V CDR1 and CDR2: SGHTA, FQGNSA. The CDR3 reads CASSFVQGGETQYF. CDR3 coding DNA: TGTGCCAGCAGCTTCGTACAGGGGGGGGAGACCCAGTACTTC.

This clonotype came up many times. J is TRBJ1-5 and V is TRBV12-3 or TRBV12-4, with D maybe TRBD1 (6 bases). Trimming removed 6 bases at V and 7 bases at J, with 13 bases between. This CDR3 is built from 13 residues. The CDR3 DNA reads TGTGCCAGCAGCTCAGGGGCAGGGCAGCCCCAGCATTTT. It yields the protein CASSSGAGQPQHF.

This clonotype was observed at least ten times. This chain uses TRBV5-4 with TRBJ2-3; D gene unclear. CDR3 length: 14 residues. Trimming removed 1 base at V and 2 bases at J, with 8 bases between. CDR1 is SGHNT and CDR2 is YYREEE in the germline V gene (reference sequence). CDR3 DNA sequence: TGTGCCAGCAGCTTGCTTTTCGACACAGATACGCAGTATTTT. Translation: CASSLLFDTDTQYF.

This clonotype was observed at least ten times. The chain links TRBV29-1 to TRBJ1-4; 7 nucleotides agree with TRBD1. V trimming: 4 bases; J trimming: 9 bases; junction bases outside the gene matches: 20. Germline V lookup: CDR1 SQVTM, CDR2 ANQGSEA. The CDR3 length is 17 residues. DNA of the CDR3: TGCAGCGTTGGTGGTAGGAGGGGGCACGGAAGGAGGCAAAAACTGTTTTTT. It codes for CSVGGRRGHGRRQKLFF. Together with reference TRBV29-1 and TRBJ1-4, the CDR3 gives the full variable domain: SAVISQKPSRDICQRGTSLTIQCQVDSQVTMMFWYRQQPGQSLTLIATANQGSEATYESGFVIDKFPISRPNLTFSTLTVSNMSPEDSSIYLCSVGGRRGHGRRQKLFFGSGTQLSVL.

This clonotype was detected ten times or more. The genes are TRBV7-6 and TRBJ1-1; no clear D gene. CDR3 length: 17 amino acids. The V gene lost 5 bases and the J gene lost 0 bases, with 19 bases spanning the gap. Germline assignment: CDR1 SGHVS and CDR2 FNYEAQ. The DNA for the CDR3 is TGTGCCAGCAGCACTCCCCTCGTGGGCAGGATGAACACTGAAGCTTTCTTT. Amino acid sequence: CASSTPLVGRMNTEAFF. Looking up the rest from reference TRBV7-6 and TRBJ1-1 gives the full variable domain: GAGVSQSPRYKVTKRGQDVALRCDPISGHVSLYWYRQALGQGPEFLTYFNYEAQQDKSGLPNDRFSAERPEGSISTLTIQRTEQRDSAMYRCASSTPLVGRMNTEAFFGQGTRLTVV.

In this sample, this clonotype turned up many times. This chain connects TRBV28 to TRBJ2-1, with D hard to call. Per the germline V gene, CDR1 is MDHEN and CDR2 is SYDVKM. This CDR3 comprises 16 residues. The V end lost 5 bases, the J end lost 0 bases, and 14 bases lay between the germline ends. DNA for the CDR3: TGTGCCAGCAGTCCGAACCGATGGGGCTCCTACAATGAGCAGTTCTTC. As protein: CASSPNRWGSYNEQFF.

This clonotype was seen ten or more times. The chain is built from TRBV2 and TRBJ1-1; D uncertain. Germline CDR1 reads SNHLY; CDR2 reads FYNNEI. Deletions cut 5 bases from V and 10 bases from J, with 20 bases between. This CDR3 contains 14 residues. The chain's CDR3 is CASSPTYQRVGAFF. CDR3 coding DNA: TGTGCCAGCAGTCCAACCTACCAGCGGGTGGGAGCTTTCTTT.

The chain employs TRBV12-3 or TRBV12-4 and TRBJ2-1; 9 positions match TRBD2. V trimming: 5 bases; J trimming: 5 bases; junction bases outside the gene matches: 10. The CDR3 has 16 amino acids. The CDR3 spells CASSPVSGRVDNEQFF. In DNA form, the CDR3 reads TGTGCCAGCAGTCCTGTTAGCGGGAGAGTGGACAATGAGCAGTTCTTC.

At least ten counts were recorded for this clonotype. V and J are TRBV7-6 and TRBJ2-3; TRBD2 matches 7 bases. This CDR3 contains 16 residues. CDR1 SGHVS and CDR2 FNYEAQ come from the germline V gene. The V segment lost 2 bases and the J segment 5 bases; nucleotides outside the gene matches: 10. The CDR3 sequence is CASSLSLRERGDTQYF. CDR3 DNA sequence: TGTGCCAGCAGCTTATCGCTGCGGGAGAGAGGAGATACGCAGTATTTT.

This clonotype was counted at least ten times. The chain joins TRBV7-6 to TRBJ2-1, with 7 positions matching TRBD1. Per germline, CDR1 SGHVS and CDR2 FNYEAQ. CDR3 size: 13 residues. Losses at the gene ends were 6 bases for V and 7 bases for J; bases not matched to a gene: 6. The CDR3 DNA sequence: TGTGCCAGCAGTCTCGACAGGGTTAATGAGCAGTTCTTC. This encodes CASSLDRVNEQFF.